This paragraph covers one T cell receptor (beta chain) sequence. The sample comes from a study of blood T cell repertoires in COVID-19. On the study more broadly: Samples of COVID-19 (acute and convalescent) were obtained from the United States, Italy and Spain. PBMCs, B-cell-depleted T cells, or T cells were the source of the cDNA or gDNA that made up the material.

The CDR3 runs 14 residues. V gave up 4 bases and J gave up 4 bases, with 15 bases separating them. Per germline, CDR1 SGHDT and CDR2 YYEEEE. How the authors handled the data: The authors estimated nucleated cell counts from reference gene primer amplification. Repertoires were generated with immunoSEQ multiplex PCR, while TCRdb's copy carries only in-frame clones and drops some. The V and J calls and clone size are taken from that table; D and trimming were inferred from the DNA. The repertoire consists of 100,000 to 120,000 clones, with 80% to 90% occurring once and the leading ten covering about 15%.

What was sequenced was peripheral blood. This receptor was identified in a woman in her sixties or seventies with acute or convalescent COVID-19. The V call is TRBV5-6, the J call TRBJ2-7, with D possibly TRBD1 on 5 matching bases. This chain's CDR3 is CASSKGLQKYEQYF. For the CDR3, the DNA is TGTGCCAGCAGCAAGGGGCTACAAAAGTACGAGCAGTACTTC.